The following is a T cell receptor beta chain sequence with its context. The antigen is unknown. These data belong to a study of immune evolution from preneoplasia to lung adenocarcinoma. Between the mid-2010s and the late 2010s, patients underwent resection in Japan or China. Points from the study as a whole: From normal lung to invasive adenocarcinoma, top clone frequencies appeared to decrease. Later-stage lesions seemingly showed higher T cell density and diversity than normal lung.

The assay was immunoSEQ multiplex PCR, and TCRdb's table has in-frame clones only and misses some. The data contain about 8,000 clones, roughly 79% of them seen just once; the ten biggest clones take up about 8%. V lost 3 bases to trimming and J lost 2 bases, with 16 bases between them. The germline V gene has CDR1 MNHEY and CDR2 SMNVEV (reference sequence). This CDR3 contains 16 residues. The sequence came from a person between 55 and 80 years old with lung adenocarcinoma. Sequencing input: FFPE adjacent normal lung tissue. This sequence joins TRBV27 and TRBJ1-1; TRBD1 might be the D (6 bases). CDR3 in amino acids: CASSFLTEQGNTEAFF. The DNA of the CDR3 is TGTGCCAGCAGTTTCCTTACGGAACAGGGAAACACTGAAGCTTTCTTT.